The rows below give T cell receptor beta chains drawn from one sample of a study of response to subunit inactivated influenza vaccine. TCRdb fed the RT-PCR reads into MiXCR, producing one record per CDR3 protein. This table has some 850,000 distinct CDR3 sequences, less than 20% appearing once. Sequencing was performed on PBMCs from blood, taken roughly 5 days after vaccination. The receptors here all came from a man aged 50-59 years who received an inactivated influenza vaccine. Both conserved end residues are part of each CDR3. D genes are given only for firm matches. For some rows the clone size is stated as once, few or many, or as a class when expanded; others skip it.

14,TRBV4-3,TRBD1,few,TRBJ1-1,TGCGCCAGCAGCCAGATGACAGGGCGCACTGAAGCTTTCTTT,CASSQMTGRTEAFF
15,TRBV10-3,TRBD1,NA,TRBJ1-2,TGTGCCATCAGTGAGCCGGGACAGTCTAACTATGGCTACACCTTC,CAISEPGQSNYGYTF
14,TRBV7-2,NA,NA,TRBJ2-1,TGTGCCAGCAGCTTAACTTCTATCGGAGATGAGCAGTTCTTC,CASSLTSIGDEQFF
14,TRBV29-1,TRBD2,few,TRBJ2-1,TGCAGCGTTGACTCGGGGGGGGCCTACAATGAGCAGTTCTTC,CSVDSGGAYNEQFF
17,TRBV20-1,TRBD2,NA,TRBJ2-3,TGCAGTGCTAGAGATCCCGGACTAGCGGGAGTTGTAGATACGCAGTATTTT,CSARDPGLAGVVDTQYF
15,TRBV4-3,TRBD2,NA,TRBJ2-1,TGCGCCAGCAGCCAAGGGCGGGGGGGCCAAAATGAGCAGTTCTTC,CASSQGRGGQNEQFF
14,TRBV5-5,NA,NA,TRBJ2-2,TGTGCCAGTTCGGACAGCGCGAACACCGGGGAGCTGTTTTTT,CASSDSANTGELFF
14,TRBV20-1,NA,NA,TRBJ1-1,TGCAGTGCTAGAGTTTCGGGGCGTAGGACTGAAGCTTTCTTT,CSARVSGRRTEAFF
14,TRBV2,TRBD1,NA,TRBJ2-7,TGTGCCAGCAGCCGACAGGGCTACGCCTACGAGCAGTACTTC,CASSRQGYAYEQYF
14,TRBV7-2,NA,once,TRBJ2-7,TGTGCCAGCAGCACAGGGAATCGACCCTACGAGCAGTACTTC,CASSTGNRPYEQYF
15,TRBV12-3/TRBV12-4,TRBD1,once,TRBJ2-7,TGTGCCAGCAGTTTTGACGGGACAGTTTCTTACGAGCAGTACTTC,CASSFDGTVSYEQYF
14,TRBV6-2/TRBV6-3,NA,NA,TRBJ2-2,TGTGCCAGCAGTTACTGGCCACACACCGGGGAGCTGTTTTTT,CASSYWPHTGELFF
13,TRBV29-1,NA,NA,TRBJ2-7,TGCAGCGTTGGAACGACTACAGATTACGAGCAGTACTTC,CSVGTTTDYEQYF
12,TRBV7-2,TRBD1,NA,TRBJ2-1,TGTGCCAGCAGCCGTAGGGACAGCGAGCAGTTCTTC,CASSRRDSEQFF
16,TRBV5-4,NA,NA,TRBJ2-1,TGTGCCAGCAGCTTGAAATCGGGGGGCCCCTACAATGAGCAGTTCTTC,CASSLKSGGPYNEQFF
13,TRBV29-1,TRBD1,few,TRBJ2-5,TGCAGCGGCGAGGGGCACAGGGGAGAGACCCAGTACTTC,CSGEGHRGETQYF
14,TRBV7-3,NA,once,TRBJ2-3,TGTGCCAGCAGCCAGGGACTCACAGTAGATACGCAGTATTTT,CASSQGLTVDTQYF
16,TRBV24-1,TRBD2,NA,TRBJ2-2,TGTGCCACCAGTGACCCCGGGACTAGCGGGACCGGGGAGCTGTTTTTT,CATSDPGTSGTGELFF
15,TRBV11-2,TRBD1,few,TRBJ2-7,TGTGCCAGCAGCTTGGGGACAGGGTATCTCTACGAGCAGTACTTC,CASSLGTGYLYEQYF
15,TRBV12-3/TRBV12-4,TRBD2,NA,TRBJ2-1,TGTGCCAGCAGTCCGACTAGCGGGCACTACAATGAGCAGTTCTTC,CASSPTSGHYNEQFF
12,TRBV29-1,NA,NA,TRBJ1-5,TGCAGCCCAAAGCAGGGCCCTCAGCCCCAGCATTTT,CSPKQGPQPQHF
16,TRBV25-1,TRBD2,NA,TRBJ2-3,TGTGCCAGCAGTGGCCTAGCGGGAGGGAGAACAGATACGCAGTATTTT,CASSGLAGGRTDTQYF
14,TRBV20-1,NA,NA,TRBJ2-1,TGCAGTGCTAGGGCAGACAGACCCTACAATGAGCAGTTCTTC,CSARADRPYNEQFF
18,TRBV24-1,TRBD2,NA,TRBJ2-3,TGTGCCACCAGTGATGCTACTAGCGGGAGGCCTAGCACAGATACGCAGTATTTT,CATSDATSGRPSTDTQYF
16,TRBV6-2/TRBV6-3,TRBD2,NA,TRBJ2-2,TGTGCCAGCAGGCCCCTAGCGGGAGGGCCGGCCGGGGAGCTGTTTTTT,CASRPLAGGPAGELFF
17,TRBV7-8,TRBD1,few,TRBJ2-2,TGTGCCAGCAGCTTAGAAAGGGACAGGGGGCGCGTCGGGGAGCTGTTTTTT,CASSLERDRGRVGELFF
18,TRBV7-9,TRBD1,NA,TRBJ1-6,TGTGCCAGCAGCCCCCCGGTGGGGACAGGGTTTTTATATTCACCCCTCCACTTT,CASSPPVGTGFLYSPLHF
15,TRBV20-1,NA,few,TRBJ2-5,TGCAGTGCTAGAGAGTTGTCGGGACTCCAAGAGACCCAGTACTTC,CSARELSGLQETQYF
14,TRBV6-2/TRBV6-3,NA,many,TRBJ1-2,TGTGCCAGCAGTCGCATGTACCGTCTGGGTGGCTACACCTTC,CASSRMYRLGGYTF
15,TRBV6-1,NA,many,TRBJ2-1,TGTGCCAGCAGTCTCCTCCTGGGGTACCACAATGAGCAGTTCTTC,CASSLLLGYHNEQFF
14,TRBV19,NA,NA,TRBJ2-5,TGTGCCAGTAGTATCGGGGACTTTAAAGAGACCCAGTACTTC,CASSIGDFKETQYF
14,TRBV30,NA,NA,TRBJ2-1,TGTGCCTGGACCTTAGGGTCCGTTGACAATGAGCAGTTCTTC,CAWTLGSVDNEQFF
15,TRBV7-9,NA,NA,TRBJ2-5,TGTGCCAGCAGCTTAGATGGAGCGGCTCAAGAGACCCAGTACTTC,CASSLDGAAQETQYF
14,TRBV11-2,NA,few,TRBJ2-7,TGTGCCAGCAGCTTAGTCTCCAGGGCACACGAGCAGTACTTC,CASSLVSRAHEQYF
15,TRBV7-9,TRBD2,few,TRBJ2-4,TGTGCCAGCAGCGAGCCTAGCGGGGCCAAAAACATTCAGTACTTC,CASSEPSGAKNIQYF
15,TRBV4-3,NA,NA,TRBJ2-7,TGCGCCAGCAGCCATACGGGATCCGGGAACTACGAGCAGTACTTC,CASSHTGSGNYEQYF
12,TRBV18,NA,many,TRBJ2-5,TGTGCCAGCAGTAGATACCAAGAGACCCAGTACTTC,CASSRYQETQYF
15,TRBV24-1,NA,NA,TRBJ2-5,TGTGCCACCAGTGATGCCGGGACTCTCCAAGAGACCCAGTACTTC,CATSDAGTLQETQYF
14,TRBV29-1,TRBD2,few,TRBJ2-1,TGCAGCGTTGACATCGGGACTAGGGACAATGAGCAGTTCTTC,CSVDIGTRDNEQFF
14,TRBV6-5,TRBD1,few,TRBJ1-6,TGTGCCAGCAGTTCGGACAGGGTGGGTTCACCCCTCCACTTT,CASSSDRVGSPLHF